This T cell receptor beta chain was recorded in a study of monozygotic twins with cystic fibrosis. Per the germline V gene, CDR1 is GTSNPN and CDR2 is SVGIG (reference sequence). Trimming stripped 3 bases from V and 0 bases from J, with 20 bases between. The CDR3 is 18 amino acids. Sequenced by immunoSEQ multiplex PCR; TCRdb stores in-frame clones only, minus some. The repertoire holds around 21,000 clones, with around nine tenths as singletons. The V gene is TRBV30, the J gene TRBJ1-4; no clear D gene. Specimen: blood. The clonotype comes from a woman aged 30 to 39 with cystic fibrosis. The CDR3 coding sequence is TGTGCCTGGAGCCTAATTCGGACTCTCGGCGCAACTAATGAAAAACTGTTTTTT. The encoded protein is CAWSLIRTLGATNEKLFF.